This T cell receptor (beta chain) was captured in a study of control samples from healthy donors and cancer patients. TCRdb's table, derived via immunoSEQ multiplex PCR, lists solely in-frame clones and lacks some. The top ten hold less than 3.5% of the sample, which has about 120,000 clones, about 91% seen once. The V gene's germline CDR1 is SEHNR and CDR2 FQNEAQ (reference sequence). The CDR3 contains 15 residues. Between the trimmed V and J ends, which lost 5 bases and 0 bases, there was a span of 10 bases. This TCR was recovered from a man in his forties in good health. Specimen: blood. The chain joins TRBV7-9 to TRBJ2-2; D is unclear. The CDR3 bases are TGTGCCAGCAGCGTATATAGTACGAACACCGGGGAGCTGTTTTTT. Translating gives CASSVYSTNTGELFF.